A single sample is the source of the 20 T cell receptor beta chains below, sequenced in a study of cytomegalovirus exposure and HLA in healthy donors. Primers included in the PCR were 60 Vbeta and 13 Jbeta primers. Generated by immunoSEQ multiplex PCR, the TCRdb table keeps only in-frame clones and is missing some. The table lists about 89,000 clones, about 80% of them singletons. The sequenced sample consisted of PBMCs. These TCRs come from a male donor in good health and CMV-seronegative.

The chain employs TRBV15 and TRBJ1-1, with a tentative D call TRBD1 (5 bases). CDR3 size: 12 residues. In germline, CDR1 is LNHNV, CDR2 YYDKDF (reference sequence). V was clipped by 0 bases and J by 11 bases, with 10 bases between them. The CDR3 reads CATSRDRGDAFF. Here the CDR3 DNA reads TGTGCCACCAGCAGAGATAGGGGTGACGCTTTCTTT.

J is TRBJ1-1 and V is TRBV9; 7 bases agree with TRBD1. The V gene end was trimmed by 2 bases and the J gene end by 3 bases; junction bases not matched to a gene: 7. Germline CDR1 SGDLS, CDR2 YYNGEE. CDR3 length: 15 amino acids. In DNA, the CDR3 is TGTGCCAGCAGCGTGGATTACAGGGGAGACACTGAAGCTTTCTTT. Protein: CASSVDYRGDTEAFF. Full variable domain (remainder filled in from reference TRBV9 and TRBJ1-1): DSGVTQTPKHLITATGQRVTLRCSPRSGDLSVYWYQQSLDQGLQFLIQYYNGEERAKGNILERFSAQQFPDLHSELNLSSLELGDSALYFCASSVDYRGDTEAFFGQGTRLTVV.

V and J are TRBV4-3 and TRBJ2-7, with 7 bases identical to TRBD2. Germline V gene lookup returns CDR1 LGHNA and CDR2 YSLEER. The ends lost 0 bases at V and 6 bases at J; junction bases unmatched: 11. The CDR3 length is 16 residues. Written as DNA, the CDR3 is TGCGCCAGCAGCCAAGACGGCAGCGGGATCGGGACCGAGCAGTACTTC. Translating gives CASSQDGSGIGTEQYF.

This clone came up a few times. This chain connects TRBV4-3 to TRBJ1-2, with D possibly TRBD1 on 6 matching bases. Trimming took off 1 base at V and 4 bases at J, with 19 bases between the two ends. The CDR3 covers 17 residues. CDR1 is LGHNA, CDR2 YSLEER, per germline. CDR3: CASSQVAAGASIYGYTF. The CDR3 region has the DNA TGCGCCAGCAGCCAAGTTGCGGCAGGGGCGTCGATCTATGGCTACACCTTC.

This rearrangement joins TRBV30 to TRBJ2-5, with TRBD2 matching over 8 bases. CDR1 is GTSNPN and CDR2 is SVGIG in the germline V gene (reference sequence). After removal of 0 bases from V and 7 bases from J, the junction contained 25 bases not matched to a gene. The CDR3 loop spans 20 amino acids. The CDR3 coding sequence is TGTGCCTGGAGTGTAACTCGGGTCACTGGAGGTAGCGGGGCCCTGTCGACCCAGTACTTC. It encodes CAWSVTRVTGGSGALSTQYF.

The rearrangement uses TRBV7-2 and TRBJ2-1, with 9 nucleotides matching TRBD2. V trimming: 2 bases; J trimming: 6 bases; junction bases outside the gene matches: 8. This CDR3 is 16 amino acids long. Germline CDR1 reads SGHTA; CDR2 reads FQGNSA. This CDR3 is CASSLNGGRVVNEQFF. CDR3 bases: TGTGCCAGCAGCTTAAATGGCGGGAGGGTAGTCAATGAGCAGTTCTTC.

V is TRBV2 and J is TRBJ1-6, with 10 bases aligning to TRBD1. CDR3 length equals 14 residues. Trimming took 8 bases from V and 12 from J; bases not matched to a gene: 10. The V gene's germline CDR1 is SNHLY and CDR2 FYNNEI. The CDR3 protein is CASEGQGRSRPLHF. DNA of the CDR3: TGTGCCAGCGAGGGACAGGGGAGAAGTAGACCCCTCCACTTT.

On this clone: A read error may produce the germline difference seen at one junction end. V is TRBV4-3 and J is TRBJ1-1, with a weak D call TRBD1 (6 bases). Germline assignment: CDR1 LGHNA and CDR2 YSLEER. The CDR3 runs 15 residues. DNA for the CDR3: TGCGCCAGCAACCAAGATCACAGGGAGAACACTGAAGCTTTCTTT. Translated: CASNQDHRENTEAFF.

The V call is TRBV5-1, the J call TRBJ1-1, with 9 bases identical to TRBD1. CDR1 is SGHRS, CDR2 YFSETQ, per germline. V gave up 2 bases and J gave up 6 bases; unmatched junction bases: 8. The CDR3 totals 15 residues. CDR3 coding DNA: TGCGCCAGCAGCTTTACCCCACAGGGGGCTTCTGAAGCTTTCTTT. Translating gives CASSFTPQGASEAFF.

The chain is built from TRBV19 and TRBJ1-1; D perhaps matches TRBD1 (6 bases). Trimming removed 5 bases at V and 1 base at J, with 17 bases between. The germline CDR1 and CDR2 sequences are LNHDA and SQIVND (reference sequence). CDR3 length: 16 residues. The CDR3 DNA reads TGTGCCAGTAGTCCTCAATATAAGGGGGAGAACACTGAAGCTTTCTTT. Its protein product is CASSPQYKGENTEAFF.

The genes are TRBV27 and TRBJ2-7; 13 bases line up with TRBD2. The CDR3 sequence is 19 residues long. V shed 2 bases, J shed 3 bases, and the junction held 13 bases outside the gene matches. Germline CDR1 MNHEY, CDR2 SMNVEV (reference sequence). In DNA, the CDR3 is TGTGCCAGCAGTTTAAACCCCCCCCGGACTAGCGGGAGTCGCTACGAGCAGTACTTC. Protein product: CASSLNPPRTSGSRYEQYF.

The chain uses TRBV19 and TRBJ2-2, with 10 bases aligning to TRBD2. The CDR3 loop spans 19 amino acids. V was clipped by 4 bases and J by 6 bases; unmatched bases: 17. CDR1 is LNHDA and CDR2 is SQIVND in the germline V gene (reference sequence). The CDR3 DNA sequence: TGTGCCAGTAGTACCCATCCAATTAGCGGGGGGATTCTGGCCGGGGAGCTGTTTTTT. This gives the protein CASSTHPISGGILAGELFF.

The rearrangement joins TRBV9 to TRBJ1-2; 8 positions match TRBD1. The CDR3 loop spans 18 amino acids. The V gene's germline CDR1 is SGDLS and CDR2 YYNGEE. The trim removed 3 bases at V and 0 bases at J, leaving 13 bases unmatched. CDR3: CASSGTQRQGPTNYGYTF. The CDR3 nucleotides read TGTGCCAGCAGCGGAACCCAACGACAGGGGCCCACTAACTATGGCTACACCTTC.

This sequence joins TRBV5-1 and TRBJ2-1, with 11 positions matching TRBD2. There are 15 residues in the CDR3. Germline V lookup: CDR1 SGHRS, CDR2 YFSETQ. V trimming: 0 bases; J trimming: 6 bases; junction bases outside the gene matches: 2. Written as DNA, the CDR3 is TGCGCCAGCAGCTTGGCGCTAGCGGGAGGCAATGAGCAGTTCTTC. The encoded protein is CASSLALAGGNEQFF.

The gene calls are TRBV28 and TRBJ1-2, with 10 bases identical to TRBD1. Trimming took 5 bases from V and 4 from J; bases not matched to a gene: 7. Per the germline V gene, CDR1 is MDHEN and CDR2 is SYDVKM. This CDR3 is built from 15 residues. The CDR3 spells CASSPTTGGFYGYTF. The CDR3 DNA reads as TGTGCCAGCAGTCCAACGACAGGGGGCTTCTATGGCTACACCTTC.

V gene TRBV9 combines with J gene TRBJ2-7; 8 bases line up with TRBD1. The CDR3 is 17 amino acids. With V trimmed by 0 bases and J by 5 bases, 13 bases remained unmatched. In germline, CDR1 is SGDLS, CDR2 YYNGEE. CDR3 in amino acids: CASSVDVRQGSPHEQYF. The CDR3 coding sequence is TGTGCCAGCAGCGTAGACGTTCGACAGGGGTCCCCGCACGAGCAGTACTTC.

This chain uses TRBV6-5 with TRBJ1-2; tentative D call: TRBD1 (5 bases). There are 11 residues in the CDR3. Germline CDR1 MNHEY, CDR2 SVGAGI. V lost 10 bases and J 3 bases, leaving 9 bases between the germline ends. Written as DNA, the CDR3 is TGTGCCACCCTAGGGGACTATGGCTACACCTTC. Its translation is CATLGDYGYTF.

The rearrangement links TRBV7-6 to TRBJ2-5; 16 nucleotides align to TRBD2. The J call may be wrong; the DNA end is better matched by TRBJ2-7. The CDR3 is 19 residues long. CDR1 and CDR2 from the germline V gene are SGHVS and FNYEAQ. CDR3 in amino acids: CASSFRPGTSGRETYEQYF. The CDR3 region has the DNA TGTGCCAGCAGCTTCCGTCCCGGGACTAGCGGGAGGGAGACCTACGAGCAGTACTTC.

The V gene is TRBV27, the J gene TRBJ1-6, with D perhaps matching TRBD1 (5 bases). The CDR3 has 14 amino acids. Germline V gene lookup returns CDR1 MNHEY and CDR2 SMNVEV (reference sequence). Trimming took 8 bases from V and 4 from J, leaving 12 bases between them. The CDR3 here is CASSGRGYNSPLHF. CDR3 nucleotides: TGTGCCAGCTCAGGGCGGGGATATAATTCACCCCTCCACTTT.

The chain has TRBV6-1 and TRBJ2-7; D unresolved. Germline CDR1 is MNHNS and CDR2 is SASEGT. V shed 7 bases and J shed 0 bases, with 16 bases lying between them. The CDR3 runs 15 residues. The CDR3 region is CASKSERSNSYEQYF. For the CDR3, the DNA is TGTGCCAGCAAGTCCGAGCGCTCCAACTCCTACGAGCAGTACTTC.